A selection of T cell receptor beta chains follows, all from one sample in a study of cytomegalovirus exposure and HLA in healthy donors. Sequenced by immunoSEQ multiplex PCR; TCRdb stores in-frame clones only, minus some. The sample records about 160,000 clones, around 74% being singletons. Sequenced input: PBMCs. All receptors derive from a woman between 25 and 40 years old in good health and CMV-seronegative. Both conserved end residues are part of each CDR3. The order of the fields is V gene, D gene, J gene, clone size, CDR3 DNA, CDR3 protein. A D gene is named only where the DNA matches it firmly. Clone size is not always given. Where it is, it says once, few, many or a class for expanded clones.

>TRBV6-5|NA|TRBJ1-1|NA
TGTGCCAGCAGTTACCGAGAGCGCGGCACTGAAGCTTTCTTT
CASSYRERGTEAFF
>TRBV7-9|NA|TRBJ2-3|NA
TGTGCCAGCAGCTTAGACAAAACCACAGATACGCAGTATTTT
CASSLDKTTDTQYF
>TRBV2|NA|TRBJ2-1|NA
TGTGCCAGCAGCCGACAGCAATACAATGAGCAGTTCTTC
CASSRQQYNEQFF
>TRBV7-6|NA|TRBJ1-6|NA
TGTGCCAGCAGCCCCTCCCCGTCCCGGGGGAACTCACCCCTCCACTTT
CASSPSPSRGNSPLHF
>TRBV2|TRBD2|TRBJ2-3|NA
TGTGCCAGCAGGTTGCTAGCGGGGGGGGTTAGCACAGATACGCAGTATTTT
CASRLLAGGVSTDTQYF
>TRBV2|NA|TRBJ1-1|NA
TGTGCCAGCAGTTTGGGACAGAACACTGAAGCTTTCTTT
CASSLGQNTEAFF
>TRBV6-5|NA|TRBJ2-7|once
TGTGCCAGCAGTCCGCAGGGATTCGAGCAGTACTTC
CASSPQGFEQYF
>TRBV9|NA|TRBJ2-3|NA
TGTGCCAGCAGCGTAGGTTCGGGGGACGGCACAGATACGCAGTATTTT
CASSVGSGDGTDTQYF
>TRBV28|NA|TRBJ1-5|NA
TGTGCCAGCAGTCTACTCCGGGAGTTGACTCAGCCCCAGCATTTT
CASSLLRELTQPQHF
>TRBV2|NA|TRBJ2-2|few
TGTGCCAGCAGTGATACCAGAACCAACACCGGGGAGCTGTTTTTT
CASSDTRTNTGELFF
>TRBV9|NA|TRBJ2-2|once
TGTGCCAGCAGCGTAGTATACTCCGCCCGGAACACCGGGGAGCTGTTTTTT
CASSVVYSARNTGELFF
>TRBV5-6|TRBD1|TRBJ1-2|NA
TGTGCCAGCAGCTCCCAAGTGACAGGGGAAGGCTACACCTTC
CASSSQVTGEGYTF
>TRBV11-2|NA|TRBJ1-6|NA
TGTGCCAGCAGCTTACCTGAGGGGACACCTCTCTCCTATAATTCACCCCTCCACTTT
CASSLPEGTPLSYNSPLHF